These T cell receptor beta chains were read from a single sample in a study of cytomegalovirus exposure and HLA in healthy donors. Sequencing was performed with immunoSEQ multiplex PCR; in TCRdb, only in-frame clones are kept and a portion is missing. This sample has some 180,000 clones; around 80% occur once, and the top ten carry less than 2%. The source material was PBMCs. The receptors derive from a man aged 35 to 55 in good health and CMV-seronegative. Each CDR3 is given with its conserved first and last residue. The D gene is left open where the match is weak. Rows give clone size only sometimes, using once, few, many, or a class for an expanded clone.

>TRBJ1-2|TRBV28|TRBD1|-
TGTGCCAGCAGTTTCCGGGACAGGGAAGACTATGGCTACACCTTC
CASSFRDREDYGYTF
>TRBJ2-3|TRBV7-3|TRBD2|-
TGTGCCAGCAGCGTAGCACTAGCGCCCTACACAGATACGCAGTATTTT
CASSVALAPYTDTQYF
>TRBJ1-5|TRBV19|-|-
TGTGCCAGTAGTATACCGGGGAATGGGGAGCAGCCCCAGCATTTT
CASSIPGNGEQPQHF
>TRBJ2-5|TRBV19|-|-
TGTGCCAGTAGTAAGCGATACAGGCCCCAAGAGACCCAGTACTTC
CASSKRYRPQETQYF
>TRBJ2-7|TRBV4-2|TRBD2|-
TGTGCCAGCAGCCATCTAAAGTGGACTAGCGGGAGGGTGGAGTACGAGCAGTACTTC
CASSHLKWTSGRVEYEQYF
>TRBJ2-1|TRBV2|-|-
TGTGCCAGCAGTCTACTTGGCAGGGGCTCTATCAATGAGCAGTTCTTC
CASSLLGRGSINEQFF
>TRBJ2-7|TRBV6-5|TRBD2|-
TGTGCCAGCACGGGGACTAGCGGGGGTAATTACGAGCAGTACTTC
CASTGTSGGNYEQYF
>TRBJ2-3|TRBV29-1|TRBD1|-
TGCAGCGTGCCGGGACAGGGAATTGGTACGCAGTATTTT
CSVPGQGIGTQYF
>TRBJ1-4|TRBV9|TRBD1|-
TGTGCCAGCAGCAAGACAGGGGCTGAGGATGAAAAACTGTTTTTT
CASSKTGAEDEKLFF
>TRBJ2-3|TRBV28|TRBD2|-
TGTGCCAGCAGGAACATAGCGGGAACAGATACGCAGTATTTT
CASRNIAGTDTQYF
>TRBJ2-7|TRBV6-6|-|-
TGTGCCAGCCAAGATAGAGCGGCCTACGAGCAGTACTTC
CASQDRAAYEQYF
>TRBJ2-7|TRBV7-2|-|-
TGTGCCAGCAGCCCGTCGGTTACCAGGTGGGAGCAGTACTTC
CASSPSVTRWEQYF
>TRBJ1-1|TRBV28|TRBD1|-
TGTGCCAGCAGTCACAGGGGCGGGAACACTGAAGCTTTCTTT
CASSHRGGNTEAFF
>TRBJ2-1|TRBV7-2|TRBD1|once
TGTGCCAGCAGCTTCAGGACAGGGCTAGGCAATGAGCAGTTCTTC
CASSFRTGLGNEQFF
>TRBJ2-4|TRBV5-4|TRBD1|-
TGTGCCAGCAGCATACAGGGGGGCAAAAACATTCAGTACTTC
CASSIQGGKNIQYF
>TRBJ1-5|TRBV7-9|-|-
TGTGCCAGCAGCTTAGCAAGGGGTGAGGATTATCAGCCCCAGCATTTT
CASSLARGEDYQPQHF
>TRBJ2-2|TRBV10-3|TRBD2|-
TGTGCCATCAGGGCTAGCGGGGCGAACACCGGGGAGCTGTTTTTT
CAIRASGANTGELFF
>TRBJ2-1|TRBV7-9|-|-
TGTGCCAGCAGCTTAGAAGGGACTCTCAATGAGCAGTTCTTC
CASSLEGTLNEQFF
>TRBJ1-1|TRBV6-5|TRBD1|few
TGTGCCAGCAGTTACAAGACAGGGGATTTTCGGACTGAAGCTTTCTTT
CASSYKTGDFRTEAFF
>TRBJ1-1|TRBV19|TRBD1|once
TGTGCCAGTAGTACGGTCCCGGGACAGGGGAGGGGCACTGAAGCTTTCTTT
CASSTVPGQGRGTEAFF
>TRBJ1-3|TRBV19|-|-
TGTGCCAGTAGTATTAACAGTCTCTCTGGAAACACCATATATTTT
CASSINSLSGNTIYF
>TRBJ1-2|TRBV27|-|-
TGTGCCAGCAGTTTCGGAGGGGCGCAAGGCTACACCTTC
CASSFGGAQGYTF
>TRBJ2-7|TRBV5-6|-|-
TGTGCCAGCAGCTTGGTCCCGGAGACCTACGAGCAGTACTTC
CASSLVPETYEQYF
>TRBJ1-4|TRBV30|-|few
TGTGCCTGGAGTCCCTCCAATAGACAGGCAACTAATGAAAAACTGTTTTTT
CAWSPSNRQATNEKLFF
>TRBJ2-1|TRBV19|TRBD2|-
TGTGCCTCAGGCTCCGGGACTAGCGGGCACAATGAGCAGTTCTTC
CASGSGTSGHNEQFF
>TRBJ2-7|TRBV2|-|once
TGTGCCAGCAGTGAAAAACAGGGCCTGCTCTACGAGCAGTACTTC
CASSEKQGLLYEQYF
>TRBJ2-7|TRBV28|-|-
TGTGCCAGCAGCTCGGTGGGCAGTAGCTCCTACGAGCAGTACTTC
CASSSVGSSSYEQYF
>TRBJ2-1|TRBV7-3|TRBD2|-
TGTGCCAGCAGCCGGCGACTAGCGGCATCCTACAATGAGCAGTTCTTC
CASSRRLAASYNEQFF
>TRBJ1-4|TRBV2|TRBD1|-
TGTGCCAGCAGCGCTGACAGGGGTTCGGTCGAAAAACTGTTTTTT
CASSADRGSVEKLFF
>TRBJ2-7|TRBV7-2|TRBD2|-
TGTGCCAGCAGCTTCGGGAGGGGCTACGAGCAGTACTTC
CASSFGRGYEQYF
>TRBJ1-6|TRBV4-3|-|-
TGCGCCAGCAGCCAGGTCATAGGGGTGAATTCACCCCTCCACTTT
CASSQVIGVNSPLHF
>TRBJ2-3|TRBV28|TRBD2|-
TGTGCCAGCAGTCCCGGGGGGGCCATGGGCACAGATACGCAGTATTTT
CASSPGGAMGTDTQYF
>TRBJ1-1|TRBV7-3|TRBD1|-
TGTGCCAGCAGCTTAAACAGGGGTTCTGAAGCTTTCTTT
CASSLNRGSEAFF
>TRBJ1-3|TRBV6-1|-|-
TGTGCCAGCCTGAAGCCCTCTGGAAACACCATATATTTT
CASLKPSGNTIYF
>TRBJ1-2|TRBV2|-|-
TGTGCCAGCCCACGAGGGTCCCGTGCTAACTATGGCTACACCTTC
CASPRGSRANYGYTF
>TRBJ2-7|TRBV9|-|-
TGTGCCAGCAGCGCCCACGACCGCCGGACTTTGAACCCCAGCTCCTACGAGCAGTACTTC
CASSAHDRRTLNPSSYEQYF
>TRBJ2-5|TRBV14|TRBD2|once
TGTGCCAGCAGCCAAGTGACTAGCGGGGCCGGAACTCGGAACTTC
CASSQVTSGAGTRNF
>TRBJ1-3|TRBV30|-|-
TGTGCCTGGACCCGAGCGGGGGGCAGAGCTGGAAACACCATATATTTT
CAWTRAGGRAGNTIYF
>TRBJ2-3|TRBV9|-|-
TGTGCCAGCAGCGGAAGCGGAATCGGCACAGATACGCAGTATTTT
CASSGSGIGTDTQYF
>TRBJ2-2|TRBV7-3|-|-
TGTGCCAGCAGCCCCGGGACAAACACCGGGGAGCTGTTTTTT
CASSPGTNTGELFF
>TRBJ2-1|TRBV11-3|-|-
TGTGCCAGCAGCTTAGATCATGGCGGGGGCTACTACAATGAGCAGTTCTTC
CASSLDHGGGYYNEQFF
>TRBJ2-5|TRBV28|-|-
TGTGCCAGCAGTTTAGGAGGGCCCCAAGAGACCCAGTACTTC
CASSLGGPQETQYF